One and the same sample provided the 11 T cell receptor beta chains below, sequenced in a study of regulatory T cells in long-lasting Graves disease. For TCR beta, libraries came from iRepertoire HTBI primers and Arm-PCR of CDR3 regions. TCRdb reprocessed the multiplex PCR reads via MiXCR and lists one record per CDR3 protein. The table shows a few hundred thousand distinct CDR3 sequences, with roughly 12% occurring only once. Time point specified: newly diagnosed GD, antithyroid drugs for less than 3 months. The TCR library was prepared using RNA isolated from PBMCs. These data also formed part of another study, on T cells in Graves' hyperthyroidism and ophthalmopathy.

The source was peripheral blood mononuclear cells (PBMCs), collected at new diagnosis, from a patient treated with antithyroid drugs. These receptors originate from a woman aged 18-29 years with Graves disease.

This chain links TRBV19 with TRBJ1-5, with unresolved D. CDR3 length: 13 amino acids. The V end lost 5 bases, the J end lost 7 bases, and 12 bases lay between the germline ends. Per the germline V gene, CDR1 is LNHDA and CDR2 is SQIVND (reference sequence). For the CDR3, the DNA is TGTGCCAGTAGTCCCATAAGTGGGCAGCCCCAGCATTTT. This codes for CASSPISGQPQHF.

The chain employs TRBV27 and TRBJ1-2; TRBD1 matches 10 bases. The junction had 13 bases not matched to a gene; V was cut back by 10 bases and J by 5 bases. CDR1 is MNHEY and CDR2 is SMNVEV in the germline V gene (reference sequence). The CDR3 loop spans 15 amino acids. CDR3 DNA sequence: TGTGCCACCCTTATAAAGACAGGGGGCGGGTATGGCTACACCTTC. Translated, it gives CATLIKTGGGYGYTF.

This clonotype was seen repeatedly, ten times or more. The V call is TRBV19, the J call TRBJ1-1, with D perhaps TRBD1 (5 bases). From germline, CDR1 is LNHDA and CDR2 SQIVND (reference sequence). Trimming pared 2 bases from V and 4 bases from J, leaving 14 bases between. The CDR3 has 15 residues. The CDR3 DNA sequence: TGTGCCAGTAGTATACTGGGGGATTTTGGCACTGAAGCTTTCTTT. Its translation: CASSILGDFGTEAFF.

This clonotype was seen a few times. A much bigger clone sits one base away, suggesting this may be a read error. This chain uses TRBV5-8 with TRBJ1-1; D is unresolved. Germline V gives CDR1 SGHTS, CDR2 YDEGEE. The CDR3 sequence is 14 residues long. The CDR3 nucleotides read TGTGCCAGCAGCTTGGTTTATTTGAACACTGAAGCTTCCTTT. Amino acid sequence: CASSLVYLNTEASF.

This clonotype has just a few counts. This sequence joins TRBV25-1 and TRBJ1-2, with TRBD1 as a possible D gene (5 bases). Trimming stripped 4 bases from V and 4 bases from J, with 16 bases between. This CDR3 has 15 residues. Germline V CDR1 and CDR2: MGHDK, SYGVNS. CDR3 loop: CASSGFEQATYGYTF. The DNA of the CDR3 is TGTGCCAGCAGTGGATTCGAACAGGCCACCTATGGCTACACCTTC.

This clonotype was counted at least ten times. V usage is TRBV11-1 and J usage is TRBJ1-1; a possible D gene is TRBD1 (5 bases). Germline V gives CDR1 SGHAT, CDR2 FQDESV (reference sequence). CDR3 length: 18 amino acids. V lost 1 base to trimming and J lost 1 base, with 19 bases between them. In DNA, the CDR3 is TGTGCCAGCAGCTTAGGTCGTTGGGGGAGCCGGGGGAACACTGAAGCTTTCTTT. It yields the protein CASSLGRWGSRGNTEAFF.

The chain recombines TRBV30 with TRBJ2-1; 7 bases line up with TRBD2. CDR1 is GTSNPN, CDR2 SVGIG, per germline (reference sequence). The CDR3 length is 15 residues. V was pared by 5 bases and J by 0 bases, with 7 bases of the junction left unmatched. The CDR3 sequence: CAWGEGPSSYNEQFF. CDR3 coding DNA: TGTGCCTGGGGGGAGGGCCCCAGCTCCTACAATGAGCAGTTCTTC.

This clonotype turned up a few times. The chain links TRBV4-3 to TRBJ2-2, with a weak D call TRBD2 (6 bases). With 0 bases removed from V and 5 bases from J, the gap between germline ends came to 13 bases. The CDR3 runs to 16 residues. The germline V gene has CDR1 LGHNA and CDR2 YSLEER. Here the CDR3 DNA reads TGCGCCAGCAGCCAAGATAGGCTGGCGGGGACCGGGGAGCTGTTTTTT. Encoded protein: CASSQDRLAGTGELFF.

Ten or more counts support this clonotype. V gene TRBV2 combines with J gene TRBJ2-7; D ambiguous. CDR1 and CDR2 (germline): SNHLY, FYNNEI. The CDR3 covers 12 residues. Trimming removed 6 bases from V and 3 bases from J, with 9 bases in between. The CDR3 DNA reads TGTGCCAGCAGCATGGTGGTCTACGAGCAGTACTTC. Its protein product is CASSMVVYEQYF.

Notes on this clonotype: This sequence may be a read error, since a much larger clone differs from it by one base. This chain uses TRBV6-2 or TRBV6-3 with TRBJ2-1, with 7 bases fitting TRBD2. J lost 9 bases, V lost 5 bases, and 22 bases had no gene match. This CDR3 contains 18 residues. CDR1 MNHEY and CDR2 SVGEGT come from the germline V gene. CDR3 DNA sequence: TGTGCCAGCAGTCACGCCTTTGAAAAGGGTGCCGGGGGGATTGAGCAGTTCTTC. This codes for CASSHAFEKGAGGIEQFF.

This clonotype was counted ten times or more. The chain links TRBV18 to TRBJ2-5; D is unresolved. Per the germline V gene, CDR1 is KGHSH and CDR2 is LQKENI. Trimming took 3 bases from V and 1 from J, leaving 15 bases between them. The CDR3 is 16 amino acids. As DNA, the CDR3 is TGTGCCAGCTCACCGGTTCTAACAGACTCCCAAGAGACCCAGTACTTC. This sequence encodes CASSPVLTDSQETQYF.